The 27 T cell receptor beta chains listed next were all sequenced from one sample in a study of CD8+ T cells in alopecia areata. Once RNA had been extracted, it was reverse transcribed into cDNA to act as the sequencing template. Profiled with immunoSEQ multiplex PCR; TCRdb holds only in-frame clones, not every one. In the table there are some 170,000 clones, about three fifths of which are singletons. The treatment: oral pan-JAK inhibitor, 5-10 mg twice daily. The sample was CD4+ T cells sorted from blood, taken between weeks 55 and 65, from a patient treated with tofacitinib. The receptor source for this set is a human donor with alopecia areata.

The V call is TRBV19, the J call TRBJ2-5; 7 bases match TRBD1. Germline V lookup: CDR1 LNHDA, CDR2 SQIVND (reference sequence). V trimming: 7 bases; J trimming: 4 bases; junction bases outside the gene matches: 6. The CDR3 spans 13 residues. CDR3 in DNA: TGTGCCAGTAAACGAGGGGGCTCAGAGACCCAGTACTTC. This encodes CASKRGGSETQYF.

As DNA, the CDR3 is TGCGCCAGCAGCCAACTAGCGGCTAGCACAGATACGCAGTATTTT. Translated: CASSQLAASTDTQYF. The chain joins TRBV5-1 to TRBJ2-3, with 8 bases aligning to TRBD2. The CDR3 runs 15 residues. The V segment lost 4 bases and the J segment 0 bases; nucleotides outside the gene matches: 4. CDR1 is SGHRS, CDR2 YFSETQ, per germline.

This clone was seen only a few times. V gene TRBV12-5 combines with J gene TRBJ2-4, with D possibly TRBD2 on 6 matching bases. V lost 4 bases and J 7 bases, leaving 17 bases between the germline ends. The CDR3 runs to 15 residues. Per the germline V gene, CDR1 is LGHNT and CDR2 is FRNRAP. The CDR3, as DNA: TGTGCTAGTGGTTCCCCGAGGGGAGGAAGGAACATTCAGTACTTC. Translation: CASGSPRGGRNIQYF.

Only one count was recorded for this clone. The genes are TRBV6-5 and TRBJ1-2, with a tentative D call TRBD1 (5 bases). The CDR3 spans 15 residues. CDR1 is MNHEY, CDR2 SVGAGI, per germline. V lost 0 bases, J lost 6 bases, and 14 bases lay in between. The CDR3 loop is CASSYSTDNPNGYTF. CDR3 in DNA: TGTGCCAGCAGTTACTCCACGGACAACCCTAATGGCTACACCTTC.

The rearrangement links TRBV29-1 to TRBJ2-5; D is uncertain. V shed 4 bases and J shed 5 bases, with 20 bases lying between them. The CDR3 runs 15 residues. In germline, CDR1 is SQVTM, CDR2 ANQGSEA. CDR3 bases: TGCAGCGTTGCAGGTGGAGTCCTTTCTTTGGAGACCCAGTACTTC. Protein product: CSVAGGVLSLETQYF.

This clone showed up just once. This rearrangement joins TRBV27 to TRBJ2-3, with a weak D call TRBD2 (5 bases). Germline-derived CDR1 and CDR2 are MNHEY and SMNVEV (reference sequence). The CDR3 consists of 15 residues. Trimming stripped 3 bases from V and 0 bases from J, with 10 bases between. The CDR3 bases are TGTGCCAGCAGTTTGATCAGCGGCAGCACAGATACGCAGTATTTT. Its translation is CASSLISGSTDTQYF.

The rearrangement uses TRBV18 and TRBJ2-2, with D unclear. From germline, CDR1 is KGHSH and CDR2 LQKENI. The CDR3 sequence is 16 residues long. Trimming took off 5 bases at V and 5 bases at J, with 18 bases between the two ends. This chain's CDR3 is CASSSFPRAGTGELFF. CDR3 nucleotides: TGTGCCAGCTCATCTTTTCCCCGGGCCGGGACCGGGGAGCTGTTTTTT. The variable domain in full, with the rest retrieved from reference TRBV18 and TRBJ2-2, is NAGVMQNPRHLVRRRGQEARLRCSPMKGHSHVYWYRQLPEEGLKFMVYLQKENIIDESGMPKERFSAEFPKEGPSILRIQQVVRGDSAAYFCASSSFPRAGTGELFFGEGSRLTVL.

This clone turned up a few times. V usage is TRBV15 and J usage is TRBJ2-5, with TRBD2 matching over 11 bases. CDR3 length: 14 amino acids. Germline V gene lookup returns CDR1 LNHNV and CDR2 YYDKDF (reference sequence). The V gene end was trimmed by 6 bases and the J gene end by 0 bases; junction bases not matched to a gene: 0. CDR3 sequence reads: CATRTSGNQETQYF. The CDR3 nucleotides read TGTGCCACCAGGACTAGCGGGAACCAAGAGACCCAGTACTTC.

This clone occurred a few times. The CDR3 DNA reads TGTGCCAGCAGTGAAGACGCTGGAGGTGGCTACACCTTC. Translated: CASSEDAGGGYTF. The chain links TRBV6-1 to TRBJ1-2; D is undetermined. This CDR3 region has 13 residues. Deletions cut 1 base from V and 7 bases from J, with 10 bases between. Germline V lookup: CDR1 MNHNS, CDR2 SASEGT.

This sequence joins TRBV19 and TRBJ1-5; D possibly corresponds to TRBD1 (5 bases). In germline, CDR1 is LNHDA, CDR2 SQIVND (reference sequence). The V gene lost 1 base and the J gene lost 4 bases, with 11 bases spanning the gap. The CDR3 extends over 15 amino acids. The CDR3 loop is CASSIGGRWNQPQHF. In DNA form, the CDR3 reads TGTGCCAGTAGTATAGGGGGCCGCTGGAATCAGCCCCAGCATTTT.

The rearrangement links TRBV30 to TRBJ2-3; no firm D call. The CDR3 length is 10 residues. Deletions cut 5 bases from V and 3 bases from J, with 3 bases between. Germline-derived CDR1 and CDR2 are GTSNPN and SVGIG (reference sequence). The DNA for the CDR3 is TGTGCCTGGGGGACAGATACGCAGTATTTT. Translated: CAWGTDTQYF.

The chain uses TRBV4-1 and TRBJ1-1, with D possibly matching TRBD1 (5 bases). This CDR3 has 15 amino acids. Germline values: CDR1 MGHRA, CDR2 YSYEKL. V was shortened by 2 bases and J by 0 bases, with 10 bases between the two germline ends. CDR3 protein: CASSQRSGVNTEAFF. CDR3 in DNA: TGCGCCAGCAGCCAAAGGTCGGGGGTGAACACTGAAGCTTTCTTT.

The rearrangement uses TRBV30 and TRBJ1-2; unclear D gene. Germline V gene sequence: CDR1 GTSNPN, CDR2 SVGIG (reference sequence). This CDR3 spans 13 amino acids. V was trimmed by 2 bases and J by 5 bases, leaving 12 bases between them. CDR3 in amino acids: CAWSKIQPYGYTF. CDR3 sequence (DNA): TGTGCCTGGAGTAAAATACAGCCTTATGGCTACACCTTC. The entire variable domain, with the rest obtained from reference TRBV30 and TRBJ1-2, is as follows: SQTIHQWPATLVQPVGSPLSLECTVEGTSNPNLYWYRQAAGRGLQLLFYSVGIGQISSEVPQNLSASRPQDRQFILSSKKLLLSDSGFYLCAWSKIQPYGYTFGSGTRLTVV.

The V and J genes are TRBV27 and TRBJ1-6; no reliable D call. The CDR3 runs 20 residues. Germline V gene lookup returns CDR1 MNHEY and CDR2 SMNVEV (reference sequence). The V end was cut by 2 bases, the J end by 8 bases, with 28 bases between. The CDR3 bases are TGTGCCAGCAGTTTAGGTGATGGGCTTGTAGGCACAACAACGGATTCACCCCTCCACTTT. It encodes CASSLGDGLVGTTTDSPLHF.

The V and J genes are TRBV6-5 and TRBJ1-4; D gene ambiguous. V dropped 8 bases and J dropped 4 bases, with 17 bases sitting between them. The CDR3 has 15 residues. CDR1 MNHEY and CDR2 SVGAGI come from the germline V gene. In DNA, the CDR3 is TGTGCCAGCGGACGCACTGGGAGGAGTAATGAAAAACTGTTTTTT. Residues: CASGRTGRSNEKLFF.

This clone was detected only a few times. The V and J genes are TRBV10-2 and TRBJ2-3; D ambiguous. Germline assignment: CDR1 WSHSY and CDR2 SAAADI. V was pared by 0 bases and J by 4 bases, with 2 bases between. This CDR3 comprises 12 residues. CDR3 amino acids: CASSESADTQYF. The CDR3 DNA sequence: TGCGCCAGCAGTGAGTCGGCAGATACGCAGTATTTT.

This clone was observed a few times. The rearrangement joins TRBV6-5 to TRBJ2-7, with 11 bases lining up with TRBD2. CDR1 MNHEY and CDR2 SVGAGI come from the germline V gene. Losses at the gene ends were 5 bases for V and 3 bases for J; bases not matched to a gene: 6. This CDR3 region has 15 residues. The CDR3 is CASSPSGGPVYEQYF. DNA for the CDR3: TGTGCCAGCAGTCCTAGCGGGGGGCCGGTCTACGAGCAGTACTTC.

J is TRBJ1-5 and V is TRBV4-1; tentatively, D is TRBD1 (5 bases). From germline, CDR1 is MGHRA and CDR2 YSYEKL. V lost 0 bases to trimming and J lost 8 bases, with 17 bases between them. The CDR3 spans 16 residues. The CDR3 DNA sequence: TGCGCCAGCAGCCAAGAATCCACAGGCGCCGGGGAGCCCCAGCATTTT. This translates into CASSQESTGAGEPQHF.

J is TRBJ2-3 and V is TRBV11-1, with 10 nucleotides matching TRBD2. Germline-derived CDR1 and CDR2 are SGHAT and FQDESV (reference sequence). Trimming removed 6 bases from V and 12 bases from J; junction bases left unmatched: 15. This CDR3 has 15 residues. The CDR3 sequence: CASRRASGGPALQYF. CDR3 nucleotides: TGTGCCAGCAGGAGGGCTAGCGGGGGACCGGCGTTACAGTATTTT.

V gene TRBV11-1 combines with J gene TRBJ2-1, with 7 bases that match TRBD1. There are 15 residues in the CDR3. With V trimmed by 5 bases and J by 4 bases, 8 bases remained unmatched. Germline CDR1 SGHAT, CDR2 FQDESV (reference sequence). Here the CDR3 DNA reads TGTGCCAGCAGCACCGACAGGGACGGATACAATGAGCAGTTCTTC. Encoded protein: CASSTDRDGYNEQFF.

This clone showed up just once. The chain has TRBV5-1 and TRBJ2-7, with 7 bases matching TRBD1. Germline lookup yields CDR1 SGHRS and CDR2 YFSETQ. CDR3 size: 11 residues. After removal of 4 bases from V and 10 bases from J, the junction contained 5 bases not matched to a gene. The DNA for the CDR3 is TGCGCCAGCAGCAGCGACAGGGTCCAGTACTTC. Its protein product is CASSSDRVQYF.

This chain links TRBV14 with TRBJ2-5; D ambiguous. The CDR3 loop spans 14 amino acids. The V gene lost 4 bases and the J gene lost 2 bases, with 11 bases spanning the gap. Per germline, CDR1 SGHDN and CDR2 FVKESK. The DNA of the CDR3 is TGTGCCAGCAGCCTTCGACAAATACAAGAGACCCAGTACTTC. It encodes CASSLRQIQETQYF. Full variable domain (rest looked up from reference TRBV14 and TRBJ2-5): EAGVTQFPSHSVIEKGQTVTLRCDPISGHDNLYWYRRVMGKEIKFLLHFVKESKQDESGMPNNRFLAERTGGTYSTLKVQPAELEDSGVYFCASSLRQIQETQYFGPGTRLLVL.

J is TRBJ1-1 and V is TRBV7-2; D might be TRBD1 (5 bases). The CDR3 sequence is 16 residues long. Trimming pared 2 bases from V and 10 bases from J, leaving 23 bases between. Germline V gene lookup returns CDR1 SGHTA and CDR2 FQGNSA. The CDR3 reads CASSLSGRGPGAGAFF. CDR3 sequence (DNA): TGTGCCAGCAGCTTATCCGGGAGGGGACCCGGGGCGGGAGCTTTCTTT.

The chain employs TRBV20-1 and TRBJ1-2; D gene unclear. V was shortened by 1 base and J by 6 bases, with 6 bases between the two germline ends. The CDR3 runs 11 residues. Germline lookup yields CDR1 DFQATT and CDR2 SNEGSKA (reference sequence). CDR3 region: CSARARHGYTF. CDR3 nucleotide sequence: TGCAGTGCTAGAGCCCGGCATGGCTACACCTTC.

The genes are TRBV6-5 and TRBJ2-3, with 9 bases aligning to TRBD2. This CDR3 region has 15 residues. Germline CDR1 is MNHEY and CDR2 is SVGAGI. With 5 bases clipped from V and 0 bases from J, the junction kept 3 bases outside the gene matches. The CDR3 nucleotides read TGTGCCAGCAGTAGACTAGCGGTTAGCACAGATACGCAGTATTTT. Translating gives CASSRLAVSTDTQYF.

The chain uses TRBV6-5 and TRBJ1-1; D gene ambiguous. The CDR3 loop spans 15 amino acids. V lost 2 bases to trimming and J lost 0 bases, with 10 bases between them. The germline gives CDR1 MNHEY, CDR2 SVGAGI. CDR3 nucleotide sequence: TGTGCCAGCAGTTACGGCCGGATCATGAACACTGAAGCTTTCTTT. Its protein is CASSYGRIMNTEAFF.

Remarks on this clone: Germline and junction disagree at one end, which may indicate a read error. The rearrangement joins TRBV6-5 to TRBJ2-7; D is unresolved. The germline CDR1 and CDR2 sequences are MNHEY and SVGAGI. The CDR3 runs to 13 residues. The CDR3 coding sequence is TGTGCCAGCAGTAGGCAGGCGTCCTATGAGCAGTACTTC. This codes for CASSRQASYEQYF.